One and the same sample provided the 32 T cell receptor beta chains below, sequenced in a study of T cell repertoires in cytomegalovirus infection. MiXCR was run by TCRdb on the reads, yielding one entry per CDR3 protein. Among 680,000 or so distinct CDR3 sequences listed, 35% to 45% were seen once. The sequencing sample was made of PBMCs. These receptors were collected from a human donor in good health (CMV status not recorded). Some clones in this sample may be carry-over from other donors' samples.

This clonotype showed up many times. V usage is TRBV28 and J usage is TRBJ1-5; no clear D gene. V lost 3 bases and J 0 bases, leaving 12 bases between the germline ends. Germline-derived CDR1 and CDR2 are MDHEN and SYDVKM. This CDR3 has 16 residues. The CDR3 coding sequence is TGTGCCAGCAGTTTTATAATGACGGATAGCAATCAGCCCCAGCATTTT. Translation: CASSFIMTDSNQPQHF. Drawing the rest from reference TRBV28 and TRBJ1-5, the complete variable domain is DVKVTQSSRYLVKRTGEKVFLECVQDMDHENMFWYRQDPGLGLRLIYFSYDVKMKEKGDIPEGYSVSREKKERFSLILESASTNQTSMYLCASSFIMTDSNQPQHFGDGTRLSIL.

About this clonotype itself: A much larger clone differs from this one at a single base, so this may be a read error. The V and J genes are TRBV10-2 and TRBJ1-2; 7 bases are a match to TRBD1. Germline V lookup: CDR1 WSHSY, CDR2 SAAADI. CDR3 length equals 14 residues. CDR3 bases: TGCGCCAGCAGTGACATAAAGACAGGGTATGGCTACCCCTTC. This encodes CASSDIKTGYGYPF.

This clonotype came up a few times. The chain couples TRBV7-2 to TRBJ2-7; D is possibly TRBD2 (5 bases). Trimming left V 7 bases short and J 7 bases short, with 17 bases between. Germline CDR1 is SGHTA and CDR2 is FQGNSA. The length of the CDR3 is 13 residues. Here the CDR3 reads CASTITRGWEQYF. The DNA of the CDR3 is TGTGCCAGCACCATCACCCGAGGGTGGGAGCAGTACTTC.

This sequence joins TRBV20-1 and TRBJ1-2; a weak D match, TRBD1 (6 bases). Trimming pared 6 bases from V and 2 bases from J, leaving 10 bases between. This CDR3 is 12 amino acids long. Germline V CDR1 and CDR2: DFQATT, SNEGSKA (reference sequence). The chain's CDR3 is CSAKQGNYGYTF. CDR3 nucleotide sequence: TGCAGTGCAAAACAGGGAAACTATGGCTACACCTTC.

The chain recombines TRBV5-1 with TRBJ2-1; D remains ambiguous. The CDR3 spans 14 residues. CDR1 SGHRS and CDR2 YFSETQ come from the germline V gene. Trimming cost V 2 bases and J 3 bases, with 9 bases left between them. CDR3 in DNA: TGCGCCAGCAGCTTAAGATCCTACTACAATGAGCAGTTCTTC. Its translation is CASSLRSYYNEQFF.

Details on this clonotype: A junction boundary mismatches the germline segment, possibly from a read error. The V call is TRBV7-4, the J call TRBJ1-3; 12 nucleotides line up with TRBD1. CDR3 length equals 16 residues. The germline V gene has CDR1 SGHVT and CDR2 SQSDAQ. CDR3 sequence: CASSLAGTGGRNTMYF. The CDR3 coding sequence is TGTGCCAGCAGCTTAGCGGGGACAGGGGGCAGAAACACCATGTATTTT.

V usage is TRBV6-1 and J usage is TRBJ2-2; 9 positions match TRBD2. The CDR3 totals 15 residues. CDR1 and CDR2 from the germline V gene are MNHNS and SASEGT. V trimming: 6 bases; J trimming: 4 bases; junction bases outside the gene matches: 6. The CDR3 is CASRPGLARTGELFF. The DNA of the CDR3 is TGTGCCAGCAGACCGGGACTAGCCCGCACCGGGGAGCTGTTTTTT.

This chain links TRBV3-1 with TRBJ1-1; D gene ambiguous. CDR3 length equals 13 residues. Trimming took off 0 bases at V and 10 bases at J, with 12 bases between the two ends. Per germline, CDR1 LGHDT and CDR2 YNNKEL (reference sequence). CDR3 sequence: CASSQDERIGAFF. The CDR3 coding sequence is TGTGCCAGCAGCCAAGATGAGAGGATTGGAGCTTTCTTT.

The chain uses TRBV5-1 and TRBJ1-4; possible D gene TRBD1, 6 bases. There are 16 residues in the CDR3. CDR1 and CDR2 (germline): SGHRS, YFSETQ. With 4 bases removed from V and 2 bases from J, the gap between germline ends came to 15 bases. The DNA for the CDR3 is TGCGCCAGCAGCCCGGGCCCTGGGGGCACTAATGAAAAACTGTTTTTT. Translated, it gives CASSPGPGGTNEKLFF.

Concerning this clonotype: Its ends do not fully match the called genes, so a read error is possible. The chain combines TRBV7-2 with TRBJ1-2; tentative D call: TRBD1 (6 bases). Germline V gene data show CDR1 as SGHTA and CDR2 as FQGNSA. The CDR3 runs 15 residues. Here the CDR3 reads CSSSFSGRGAYGYTF. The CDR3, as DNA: TGTTCCAGCAGCTTTAGCGGACGGGGGGCCTATGGCTACACCTTC. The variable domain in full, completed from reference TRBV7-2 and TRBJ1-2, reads GAGVSQSPSNKVTEKGKDVELRCDPISGHTALYWYRQSLGQGLEFLIYFQGNSAPDKSGLPSDRFSAERTGGSVSTLTIQRTQQEDSAVYLCSSSFSGRGAYGYTFGSGTRLTVV.

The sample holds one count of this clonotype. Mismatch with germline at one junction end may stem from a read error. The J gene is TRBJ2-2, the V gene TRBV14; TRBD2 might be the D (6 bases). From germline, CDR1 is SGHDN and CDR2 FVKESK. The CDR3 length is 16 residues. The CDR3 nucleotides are TGTGCCAGCAGCCAAGTTGGGGGGAGAGGCACCTGGGAGCTGTTTTTT. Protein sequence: CASSQVGGRGTWELFF.

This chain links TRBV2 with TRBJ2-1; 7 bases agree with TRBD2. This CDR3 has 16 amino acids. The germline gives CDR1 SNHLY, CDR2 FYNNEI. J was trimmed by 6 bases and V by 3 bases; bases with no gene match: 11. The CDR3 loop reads CASSDPTLASGNEQFF. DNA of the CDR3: TGTGCCAGCAGTGACCCCACACTAGCGAGCGGCAATGAGCAGTTCTTC.

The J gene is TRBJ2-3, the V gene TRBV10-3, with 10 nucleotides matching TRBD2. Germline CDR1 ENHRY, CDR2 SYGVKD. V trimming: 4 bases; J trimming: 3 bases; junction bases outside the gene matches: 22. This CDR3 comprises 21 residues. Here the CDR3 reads CAISAHLGGPSSGSQTDTQYF. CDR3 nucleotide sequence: TGTGCCATCAGTGCCCACCTGGGGGGCCCTTCTAGCGGGAGTCAAACAGATACGCAGTATTTT.

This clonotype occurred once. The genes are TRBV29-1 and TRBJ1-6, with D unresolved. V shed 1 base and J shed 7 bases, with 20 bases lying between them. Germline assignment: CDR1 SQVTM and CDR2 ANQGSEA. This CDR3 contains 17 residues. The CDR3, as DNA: TGCAGCGTTGAAGGTCAGGAGGAGACTATGGTAAATTCACCCCTCCACTTT. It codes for CSVEGQEETMVNSPLHF.

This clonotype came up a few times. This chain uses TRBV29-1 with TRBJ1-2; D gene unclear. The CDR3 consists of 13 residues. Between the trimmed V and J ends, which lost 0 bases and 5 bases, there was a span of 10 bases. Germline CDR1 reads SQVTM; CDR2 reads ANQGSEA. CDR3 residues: CSVEDLGRYGYTF. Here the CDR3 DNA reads TGCAGCGTTGAAGATTTGGGCCGGTATGGCTACACCTTC. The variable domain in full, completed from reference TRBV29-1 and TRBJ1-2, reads SAVISQKPSRDICQRGTSLTIQCQVDSQVTMMFWYRQQPGQSLTLIATANQGSEATYESGFVIDKFPISRPNLTFSTLTVSNMSPEDSSIYLCSVEDLGRYGYTFGSGTRLTVV.

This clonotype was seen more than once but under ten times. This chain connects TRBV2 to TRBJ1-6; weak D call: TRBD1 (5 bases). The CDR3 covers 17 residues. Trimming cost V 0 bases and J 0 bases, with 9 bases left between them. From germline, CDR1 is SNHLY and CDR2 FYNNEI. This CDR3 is CASSEAEGSSYNSPLHF. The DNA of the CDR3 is TGTGCCAGCAGTGAAGCGGAGGGGAGCTCCTATAATTCACCCCTCCACTTT.

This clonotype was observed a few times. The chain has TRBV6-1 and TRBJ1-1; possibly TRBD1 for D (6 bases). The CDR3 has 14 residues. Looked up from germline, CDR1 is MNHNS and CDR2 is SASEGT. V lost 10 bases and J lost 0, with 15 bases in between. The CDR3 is CATRGYLMNTEAFF. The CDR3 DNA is TGTGCCACAAGGGGGTACCTTATGAACACTGAAGCTTTCTTT.

The CDR3 is CASSSPDPYEQYF. CDR3 nucleotide sequence: TGTGCCAGCAGCTCCCCCGATCCCTACGAGCAGTACTTC. The chain recombines TRBV7-9 with TRBJ2-7, with D unclear. CDR1 and CDR2 (germline): SEHNR, FQNEAQ (reference sequence). V was shortened by 4 bases and J by 2 bases, with 9 bases between the two germline ends. The CDR3 runs to 13 residues.

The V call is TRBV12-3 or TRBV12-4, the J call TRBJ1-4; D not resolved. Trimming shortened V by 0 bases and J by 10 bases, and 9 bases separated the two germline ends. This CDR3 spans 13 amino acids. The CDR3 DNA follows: TGTGCCAGCAGTTTAGCAGGTATCGGAAAACTGTTTTTT. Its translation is CASSLAGIGKLFF.

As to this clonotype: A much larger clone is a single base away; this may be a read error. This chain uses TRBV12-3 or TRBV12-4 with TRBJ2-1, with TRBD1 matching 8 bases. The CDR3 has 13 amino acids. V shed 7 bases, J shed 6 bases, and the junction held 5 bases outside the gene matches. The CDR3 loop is CASTITGGNEQFF. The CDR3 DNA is TGTGCCAGCACTATCACAGGGGGCAATGAGCAGTTCTTC.

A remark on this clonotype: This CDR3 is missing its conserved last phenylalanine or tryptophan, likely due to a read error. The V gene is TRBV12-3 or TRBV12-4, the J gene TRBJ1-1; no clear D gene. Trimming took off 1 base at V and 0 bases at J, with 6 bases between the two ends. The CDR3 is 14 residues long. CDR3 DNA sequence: TGTGCCAGCAGTTTAGGAAAGTTGAACACTGAAGCTTTCTTG. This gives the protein CASSLGKLNTEAFL.

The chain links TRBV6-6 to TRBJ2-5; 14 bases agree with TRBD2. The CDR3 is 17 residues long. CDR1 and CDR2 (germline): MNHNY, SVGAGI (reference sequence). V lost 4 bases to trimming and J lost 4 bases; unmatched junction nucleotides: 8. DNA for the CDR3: TGTGCCAGCAGTTTGAGACTAGCGGGGGGGCCCCGAGAGACCCAGTACTTC. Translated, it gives CASSLRLAGGPRETQYF.

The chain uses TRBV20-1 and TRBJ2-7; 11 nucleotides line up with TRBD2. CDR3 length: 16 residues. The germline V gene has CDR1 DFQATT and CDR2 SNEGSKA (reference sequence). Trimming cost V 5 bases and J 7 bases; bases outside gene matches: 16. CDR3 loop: CSAVGEILAGAKEQYF. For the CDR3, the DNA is TGCAGTGCTGTGGGGGAGATACTAGCGGGAGCGAAAGAGCAGTACTTC.

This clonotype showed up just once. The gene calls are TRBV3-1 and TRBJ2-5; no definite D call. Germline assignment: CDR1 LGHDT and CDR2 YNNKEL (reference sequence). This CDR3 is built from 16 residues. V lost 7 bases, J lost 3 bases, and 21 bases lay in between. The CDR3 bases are TGTGCCAGCAAATCCAATCGACAAAGCCCTAAAGAGACCCAGTACTTC. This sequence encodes CASKSNRQSPKETQYF.

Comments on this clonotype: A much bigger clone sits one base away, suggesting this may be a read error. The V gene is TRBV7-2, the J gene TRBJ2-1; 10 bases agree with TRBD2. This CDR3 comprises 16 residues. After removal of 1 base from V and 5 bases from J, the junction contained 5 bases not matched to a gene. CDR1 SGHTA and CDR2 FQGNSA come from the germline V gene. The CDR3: CASSLVLAGCHNEQFF. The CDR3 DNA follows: TGTGCCAGCAGCTTAGTACTAGCGGGATGCCACAATGAGCAGTTCTTC.

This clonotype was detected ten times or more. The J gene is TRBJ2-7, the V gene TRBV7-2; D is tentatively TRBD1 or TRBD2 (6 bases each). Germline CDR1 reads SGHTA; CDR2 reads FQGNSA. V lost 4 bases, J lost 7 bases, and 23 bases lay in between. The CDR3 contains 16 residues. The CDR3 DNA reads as TGTGCCAGCAGCTGGGGCTCCGGGACACCGGGGAGGGAGCAGTACTTC. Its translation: CASSWGSGTPGREQYF.

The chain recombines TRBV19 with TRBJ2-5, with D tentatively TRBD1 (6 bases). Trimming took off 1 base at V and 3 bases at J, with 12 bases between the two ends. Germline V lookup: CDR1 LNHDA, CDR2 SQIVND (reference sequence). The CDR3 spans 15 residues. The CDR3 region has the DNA TGTGCCAGTAGTATAGCCGGGACACTCAAAGAGACCCAGTACTTC. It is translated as CASSIAGTLKETQYF.

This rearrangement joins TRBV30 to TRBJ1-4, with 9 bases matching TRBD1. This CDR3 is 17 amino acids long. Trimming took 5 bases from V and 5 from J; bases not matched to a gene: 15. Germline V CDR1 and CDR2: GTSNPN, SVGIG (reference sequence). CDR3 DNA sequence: TGTGCCTGGGAACAGGGGGCACGGGCCTTACGGAATGAAAAACTGTTTTTT. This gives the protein CAWEQGARALRNEKLFF.

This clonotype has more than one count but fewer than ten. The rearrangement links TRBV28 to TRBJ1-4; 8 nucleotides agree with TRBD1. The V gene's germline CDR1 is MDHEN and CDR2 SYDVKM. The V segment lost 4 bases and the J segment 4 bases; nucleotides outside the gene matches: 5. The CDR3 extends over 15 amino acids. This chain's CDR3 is CASSSGQVINEKLFF. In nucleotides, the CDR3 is TGTGCCAGCAGTTCGGGACAGGTCATTAATGAAAAACTGTTTTTT.

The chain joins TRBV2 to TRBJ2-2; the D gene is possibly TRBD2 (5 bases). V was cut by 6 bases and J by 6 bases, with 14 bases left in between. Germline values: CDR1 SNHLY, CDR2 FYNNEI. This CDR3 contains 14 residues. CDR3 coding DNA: TGTGCCAGCAGCGATCTTCGAGGGCCCGGGGAGCTGTTTTTT. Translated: CASSDLRGPGELFF. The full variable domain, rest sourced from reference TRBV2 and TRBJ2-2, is EPEVTQTPSHQVTQMGQEVILRCVPISNHLYFYWYRQILGQKVEFLVSFYNNEISEKSEIFDDQFSVERPDGSNFTLKIRSTKLEDSAMYFCASSDLRGPGELFFGEGSRLTVL.

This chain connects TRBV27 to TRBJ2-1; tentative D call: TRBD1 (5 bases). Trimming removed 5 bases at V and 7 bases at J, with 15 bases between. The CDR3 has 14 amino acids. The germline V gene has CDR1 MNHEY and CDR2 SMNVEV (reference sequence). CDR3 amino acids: CASSRGSLRNEQFF. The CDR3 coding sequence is TGTGCCAGCAGTAGGGGCAGTTTGAGGAATGAGCAGTTCTTC.

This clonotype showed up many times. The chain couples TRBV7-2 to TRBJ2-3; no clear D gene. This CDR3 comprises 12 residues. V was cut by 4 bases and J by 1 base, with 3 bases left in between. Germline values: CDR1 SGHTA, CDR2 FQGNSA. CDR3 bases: TGTGCCAGCAGCTCTCGCACAGATACGCAGTATTTT. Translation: CASSSRTDTQYF.